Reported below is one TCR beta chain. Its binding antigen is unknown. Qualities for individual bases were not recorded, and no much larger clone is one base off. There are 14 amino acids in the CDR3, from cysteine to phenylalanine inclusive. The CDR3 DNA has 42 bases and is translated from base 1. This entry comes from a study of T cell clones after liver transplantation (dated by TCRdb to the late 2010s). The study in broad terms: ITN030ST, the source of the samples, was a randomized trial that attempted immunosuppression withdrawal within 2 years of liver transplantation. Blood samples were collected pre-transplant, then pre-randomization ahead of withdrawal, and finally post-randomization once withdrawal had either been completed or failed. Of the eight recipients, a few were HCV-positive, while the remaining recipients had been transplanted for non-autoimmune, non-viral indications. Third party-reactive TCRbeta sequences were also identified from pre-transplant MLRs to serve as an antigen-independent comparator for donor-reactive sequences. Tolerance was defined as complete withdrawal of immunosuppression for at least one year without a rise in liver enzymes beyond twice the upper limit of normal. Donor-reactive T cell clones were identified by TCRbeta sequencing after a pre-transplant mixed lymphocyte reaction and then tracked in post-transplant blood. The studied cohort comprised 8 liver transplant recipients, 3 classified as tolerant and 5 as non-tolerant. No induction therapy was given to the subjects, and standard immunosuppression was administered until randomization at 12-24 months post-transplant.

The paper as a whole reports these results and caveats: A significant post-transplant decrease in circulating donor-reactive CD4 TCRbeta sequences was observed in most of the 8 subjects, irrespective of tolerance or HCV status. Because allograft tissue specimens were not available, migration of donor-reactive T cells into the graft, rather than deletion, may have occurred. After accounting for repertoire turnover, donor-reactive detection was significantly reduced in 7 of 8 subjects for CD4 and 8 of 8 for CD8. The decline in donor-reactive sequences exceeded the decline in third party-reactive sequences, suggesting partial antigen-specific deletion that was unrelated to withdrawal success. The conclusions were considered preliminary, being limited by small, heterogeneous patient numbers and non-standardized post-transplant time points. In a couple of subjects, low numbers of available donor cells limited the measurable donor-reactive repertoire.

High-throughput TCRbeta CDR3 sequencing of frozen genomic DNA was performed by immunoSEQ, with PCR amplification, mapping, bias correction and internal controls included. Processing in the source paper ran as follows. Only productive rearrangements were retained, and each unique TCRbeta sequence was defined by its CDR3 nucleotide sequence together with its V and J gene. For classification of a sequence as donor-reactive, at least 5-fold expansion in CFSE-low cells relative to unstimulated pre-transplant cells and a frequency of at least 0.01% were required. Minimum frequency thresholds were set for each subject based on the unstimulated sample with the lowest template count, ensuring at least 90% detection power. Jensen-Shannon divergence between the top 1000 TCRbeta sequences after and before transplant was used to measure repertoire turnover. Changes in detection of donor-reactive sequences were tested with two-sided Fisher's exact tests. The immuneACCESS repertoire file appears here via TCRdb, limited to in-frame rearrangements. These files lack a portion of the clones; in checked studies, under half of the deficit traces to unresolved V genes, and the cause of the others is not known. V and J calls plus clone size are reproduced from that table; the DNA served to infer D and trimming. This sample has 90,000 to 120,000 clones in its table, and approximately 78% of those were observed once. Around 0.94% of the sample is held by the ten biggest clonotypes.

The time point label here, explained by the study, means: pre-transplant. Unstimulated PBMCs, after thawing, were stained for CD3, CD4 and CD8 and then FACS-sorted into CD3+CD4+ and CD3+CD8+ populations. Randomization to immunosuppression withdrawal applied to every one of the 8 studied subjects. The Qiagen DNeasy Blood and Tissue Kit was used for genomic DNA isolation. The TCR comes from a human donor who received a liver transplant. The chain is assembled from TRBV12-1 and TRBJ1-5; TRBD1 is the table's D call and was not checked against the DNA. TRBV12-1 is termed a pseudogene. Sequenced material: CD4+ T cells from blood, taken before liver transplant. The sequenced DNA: TGTGCCAGCAGCTTTTCAGGGGGCGGGCAGCCCCAGCATTTT. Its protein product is CASSFSGGGQPQHF.